A selection of T cell receptor beta chains follows, all from one sample in a study of blood T cell repertoires in COVID-19. TCRdb's table, derived via immunoSEQ multiplex PCR, lists solely in-frame clones and lacks some. The profile shows under 200,000 clones, 83% of them singletons. The source material was peripheral blood. The source is a woman aged 65 to 85 who had recovered from COVID-19. CDR3s include the opening cysteine and the closing phenylalanine or tryptophan. The D gene is left open where the match is weak. Rows give clone size only sometimes, using once, few, many, or a class for an expanded clone.

d_gene | j_gene | v_gene | abundance | CDR3aa | CDR3nt
. | TRBJ1-3 | TRBV4-1 | few | CASSLGQKRTIYF | TGCGCCAGCAGCCTGGGGCAAAAACGCACCATATATTTT
TRBD1 | TRBJ1-1 | TRBV19 | . | CASRVPDRESLNTEAFF | TGTGCCAGTAGAGTTCCGGACAGGGAGTCTTTGAACACTGAAGCTTTCTTT
. | TRBJ1-1 | TRBV2 | . | CASCRDGNTEAFF | TGTGCCAGCTGCAGGGATGGGAACACTGAAGCTTTCTTT
TRBD2 | TRBJ2-3 | TRBV5-1 | . | CACTDSRGADTQYF | TGCGCCTGCACCGACTCCCGGGGGGCAGATACGCAGTATTTT
. | TRBJ2-7 | TRBV6-2/TRBV6-3 | . | CASSPPDTSYEQYF | TGTGCCAGCAGCCCCCCGGACACCTCCTACGAGCAGTACTTC
. | TRBJ1-1 | TRBV2 | . | CASTTEFEAFF | TGTGCCAGCACGACAGAGTTTGAAGCTTTCTTT
. | TRBJ1-1 | TRBV19 | once | CASSMFSVNTEAFF | TGTGCCAGTAGTATGTTCTCTGTGAACACTGAAGCTTTCTTT
. | TRBJ1-2 | TRBV4-1 | . | CASSQDQGNYGYTF | TGCGCCAGCAGCCAAGATCAGGGGAACTATGGCTACACCTTC
. | TRBJ2-1 | TRBV27 | . | CASSLGPPNEQFF | TGTGCCAGCAGTTTGGGGCCGCCCAATGAGCAGTTCTTC
TRBD2 | TRBJ2-5 | TRBV13 | . | CASSPTSGRGETQYF | TGTGCCAGCAGCCCGACTAGCGGGAGGGGAGAGACCCAGTACTTC
TRBD2 | TRBJ2-1 | TRBV7-9 | . | CASSVPSGGAWNEQFF | TGTGCCAGCAGCGTCCCTAGCGGGGGGGCGTGGAATGAGCAGTTCTTC
TRBD2 | TRBJ2-1 | TRBV2 | . | CASRRLAGGNYNEQFF | TGTGCCAGCCGTAGACTAGCGGGGGGAAACTACAATGAGCAGTTCTTC
TRBD2 | TRBJ2-3 | TRBV4-1 | . | CASSQEGPLGSGGTDTQYF | TGCGCCAGCAGCCAAGAAGGCCCGCTGGGGAGCGGGGGGACAGATACGCAGTATTTT
. | TRBJ1-4 | TRBV9 | . | CASSVGGLEKLFF | TGTGCCAGCAGCGTAGGGGGGCTAGAAAAACTGTTTTTT
. | TRBJ2-7 | TRBV5-1 | once | CASSLGAGTYEQYF | TGCGCCAGCAGCTTGGGGGCGGGGACCTACGAGCAGTACTTC
TRBD1 | TRBJ2-3 | TRBV5-4 | . | CASSPGTGGHTQYF | TGTGCCAGCAGCCCGGGGACAGGGGGCCATACGCAGTATTTT
TRBD1 | TRBJ2-2 | TRBV6-8 | . | CASSYSWGTGVNGELFF | TGTGCCAGCAGTTACTCGTGGGGGACAGGGGTTAACGGGGAGCTGTTTTTT
. | TRBJ1-2 | TRBV28 | . | CASRPPPGGYTF | TGTGCCAGCAGGCCCCCTCCGGGGGGCTACACCTTC
TRBD1 | TRBJ1-2 | TRBV7-9 | . | CASSPGQGGNYGYTF | TGTGCCAGCAGCCCCGGACAGGGAGGCAACTATGGCTACACCTTC
. | TRBJ2-7 | TRBV25-1 | . | CASAGSYEQYF | TGTGCCTCCGCAGGGTCCTACGAGCAGTACTTC
. | TRBJ2-3 | TRBV9 | . | CASSVARRGDTQYF | TGTGCCAGCAGCGTAGCTAGGCGCGGGGATACGCAGTATTTT
TRBD2 | TRBJ2-1 | TRBV2 | many | CASSPGLAGYNEQFF | TGTGCCAGCAGCCCGGGACTAGCGGGATACAATGAGCAGTTCTTC
. | TRBJ1-2 | TRBV10-3 | . | CAISPSGVDYGYTF | TGTGCCATCAGCCCCTCCGGGGTCGACTATGGCTACACCTTC
TRBD1 | TRBJ1-2 | TRBV3-1/TRBV3-2 | once | CASSQAGTAYTF | TGTGCCAGCAGCCAAGCGGGGACAGCCTACACCTTC
. | TRBJ2-7 | TRBV29-1 | . | CSVGGRAAYEQYF | TGCAGCGTTGGTGGCAGGGCGGCCTACGAGCAGTACTTC
TRBD2 | TRBJ2-1 | TRBV5-1 | . | CASSLERTSRHNEQFF | TGCGCCAGCAGCTTGGAAAGGACTAGCAGGCACAATGAGCAGTTCTTC
. | TRBJ2-1 | TRBV7-3 | . | CASSPTDSLAKQFF | TGTGCCAGCAGCCCGACCGACTCCTTGGCCAAGCAGTTCTTC
TRBD1 | TRBJ1-5 | TRBV28 | . | CASRQGGRPQHF | TGTGCCAGCCGACAGGGGGGGAGGCCCCAGCATTTT
TRBD2 | TRBJ2-3 | TRBV7-3 | . | CASSLSGGGGTDTQYF | TGTGCCAGCAGCTTATCCGGCGGGGGGGGCACAGATACGCAGTATTTT
. | TRBJ2-5 | TRBV5-4 | few | CASSLGVGGGGETQYF | TGTGCCAGCAGCTTGGGCGTGGGGGGAGGTGGAGAGACCCAGTACTTC
. | TRBJ1-3 | TRBV20-1 | . | CSASIPGHHSGNTIYF | TGCAGTGCTAGTATTCCCGGACACCACTCTGGAAACACCATATATTTT
TRBD2 | TRBJ2-3 | TRBV11-2 | . | CASSPPGLGGVDTQYF | TGTGCCAGCAGCCCCCCGGGACTAGGGGGGGTAGATACGCAGTATTTT
. | TRBJ2-3 | TRBV11-3 | . | CASSLGQSPDTQYF | TGTGCCAGCAGCTTAGGGCAGTCCCCAGATACGCAGTATTTT
TRBD2 | TRBJ2-7 | TRBV11-1 | . | CASSLVGTSGSYEQYF | TGTGCCAGCAGCCTAGTGGGGACTAGCGGGAGCTACGAGCAGTACTTC
TRBD2 | TRBJ2-7 | TRBV10-3 | . | CAISRGGRPYEQYF | TGTGCCATCAGTCGGGGGGGCCGGCCCTACGAGCAGTACTTC
. | TRBJ2-7 | TRBV10-3 | once | CAISGGPTHSEQYF | TGTGCCATCAGTGGTGGGCCCACCCATTCAGAGCAGTACTTC
. | TRBJ2-1 | TRBV2 | . | CASSEAAAGSWVGVGYNEQFF | TGTGCCAGCAGTGAGGCGGCGGCGGGATCGTGGGTAGGGGTCGGGTACAATGAGCAGTTCTTC
TRBD2 | TRBJ2-1 | TRBV25-1 | once | CASTHGLAGYNEQFF | TGTGCCAGCACCCACGGACTAGCGGGATACAATGAGCAGTTCTTC
. | TRBJ2-1 | TRBV2 | . | CASSEGAWYNEQFF | TGTGCCAGCAGTGAAGGGGCCTGGTACAATGAGCAGTTCTTC
. | TRBJ1-5 | TRBV5-1 | . | CASSRTVYSNQPQHF | TGCGCCAGCAGCAGGACAGTCTATAGCAATCAGCCCCAGCATTTT
TRBD1 | TRBJ1-2 | TRBV6-5 | . | CASSQGQHYGYTF | TGTGCCAGCAGCCAGGGACAGCACTATGGCTACACCTTC
. | TRBJ1-1 | TRBV28 | . | CASTPARAGAEAFF | TGTGCCAGCACCCCGGCCCGTGCAGGGGCTGAAGCTTTCTTT
. | TRBJ1-2 | TRBV28 | once | CASSSIRGDLGYGYTF | TGTGCCAGCAGTTCCATCAGGGGAGATCTAGGCTATGGCTACACCTTC
TRBD1 | TRBJ1-4 | TRBV5-1 | . | CASAQGMGEKLFF | TGCGCCAGCGCACAGGGGATGGGGGAAAAACTGTTTTTT
TRBD2 | TRBJ2-1 | TRBV5-8 | . | CASSPGRASGSLVEQFF | TGTGCCAGCAGCCCGGGGAGGGCTAGCGGGAGTTTGGTTGAGCAGTTCTTC
TRBD1 | TRBJ2-2 | TRBV6-5 | . | CASSATGGRTGELFF | TGTGCCAGCAGCGCAACAGGGGGACGGACCGGGGAGCTGTTTTTT
TRBD1 | TRBJ2-1 | TRBV11-2 | . | CASSLTGTTYNEQFF | TGTGCCAGCAGCTTGACAGGGACAACCTACAATGAGCAGTTCTTC
TRBD2 | TRBJ2-3 | TRBV9 | few | CASSVGLAPTDTQYF | TGTGCCAGCAGCGTAGGACTAGCCCCCACAGATACGCAGTATTTT
TRBD1 | TRBJ2-2 | TRBV2 | . | CASSDPGQGGGELFF | TGTGCCAGCAGCGACCCGGGACAGGGCGGCGGGGAGCTGTTTTTT
TRBD1 | TRBJ1-2 | TRBV10-3 | . | CAISGGTGDYGYTF | TGTGCCATCAGTGGGGGGACAGGGGACTATGGCTACACCTTC
. | TRBJ2-7 | TRBV7-9 | . | CASSLALPVGQYF | TGTGCCAGCAGCTTAGCGTTGCCCGTCGGGCAGTACTTC
. | TRBJ2-7 | TRBV5-4 | . | CASSPRLSYEQYF | TGTGCCAGCAGCCCCCGACTGAGCTACGAGCAGTACTTC
TRBD2 | TRBJ2-5 | TRBV7-2 | . | CASSFRGRVETQYF | TGTGCCAGCAGCTTCCGGGGGAGGGTAGAGACCCAGTACTTC
TRBD2 | TRBJ2-1 | TRBV30 | . | CAWSVLRRTSSYNEQFF | TGTGCCTGGAGTGTACTCAGAAGGACTAGCTCCTACAATGAGCAGTTCTTC